This T cell receptor beta chain emerged from a study of T-cell memory formation after mild COVID-19. Findings and caveats of the study: There were some responding clones in pre-infection memory, which suggested that cross-reactive memory had joined.

Germline CDR1 and CDR2: SGDLS and YYNGEE. This CDR3 has 15 residues. V trimming: 4 bases; J trimming: 1 base; junction bases outside the gene matches: 8. At least ten counts were recorded for this clonotype. The antigen remains undetermined. TCRdb re-derived calls from the 5' RACE reads in MiXCR, one entry per CDR3 protein. There are 85,000 to 120,000 distinct CDR3 sequences in the sample; 15% to 20% occur only once, and approximately 28% lies in the top ten. Sequenced: PBMCs or a T cell subset sorted from them (not recorded which). This sequence joins TRBV9 and TRBJ2-7; TRBD1 matches at 7 bases. The source of this sequence is an adult woman who had mild COVID-19 (a few samples of this study predate the infection). Cell type and time point are not known. The CDR3 sequence: CASSLGQTLSYEQYF. The CDR3 region has the DNA TGTGCCAGCAGCTTGGGACAGACCCTTTCCTACGAGCAGTACTTC.